This T cell receptor (beta chain) is from a study of cytomegalovirus exposure and HLA in healthy donors (TCRdb year 2017). In the study overall: An earlier analysis of 587 of the donors reported about 280 Gb of sequence data and 117 million unique TCR beta sequences obtained from about 200 million T cells. Approximately 310 gigabases of sequencing data and approximately 92 million unique TCR sequences made up an early release that covered about 640 HLA-typed donors. Among the roughly 390 genotyped donors, 75% to 90% belonged to the genetic ancestry cluster associated with self-reported Caucasian donors. The aim of the study was to test whether cataloging public T cell receptors could identify signatures of past pathogen exposure. The T cell repertoires of 666 subjects were profiled by immunosequencing and related to cytomegalovirus serostatus. Besides the first cohort of 500 to 700 subjects, a separate validation cohort made up of over 100 different subjects was used. To predict cytomegalovirus infection status, the study brought together high-throughput TCR immunosequencing, statistical association of individual TCRs with disease status, and machine learning. A later analysis re-analyzed previously published TCR beta repertoires from several hundred donors and added high-resolution HLA genotyping to study TCR occurrence patterns. Rather than drawing on any new phenotypic data, the later analysis identified candidate immune exposures from TCR beta sequences and the way those sequences occurred across donors. In an earlier analysis of 550 to 700 of the donors, high-throughput TCR beta sequencing was used to judge whether each TCR beta V gene segment behaved as functional or pseudogenic. Alongside the repertoire data, information on donor age, sex, ethnicity and CMV serostatus was compiled. A later genetic analysis used genome-wide SNP genotypes for about 65% of the 666 donors, treating that subset as a discovery cohort. All discovery cohort repertoires had been generated using a single sequencing platform. Both class I and class II loci were covered by HLA typing, at four-digit resolution. Typing coverage varied by locus: roughly 629-640 donors for A, B, C, DRB1 and DQB1; approximately 520 for DQA1; more than 600 for DPA1; approximately 490 for DPB1. Several DR-DQ haplotypes were handled as single units for association and clustering because linkage in the cohort was strong. Among some 400 genotyped donors of the cohort, an average of about 220,000 unique TCR beta nucleotide sequences was sequenced per donor, of which about 19% were non-productive.

The research as a whole found: In a later analysis, most CMV-associated TCR beta chains were found to appear HLA-restricted, with HLA associations seemingly driven largely by CMV exposure. A cluster of highly shared sequence variants was judged likely to be a technical artifact of the sequencing pipeline. CMV serostatus was the only immune exposure information available for the cohort. A further reported finding was that TCR beta sequences accurately predicted the HLA-A and HLA-B alleles for most subjects in the first cohort. Sequencing depth was assumed to be roughly uniform across donors in the presence/absence analyses, though that assumption may not hold. In a later analysis, HLA-associated TCR beta chains were found to be more clonally expanded and to have lower generation probabilities than equally common non-associated chains. The study gave a list of under 200 TCR beta chains associated with cytomegalovirus. Most TCR sequences were observed very rarely across donors, whereas some public TCRs were present in many individuals. A later genetic analysis associated a missense DCLRE1C variant with V-gene and J-gene trimming of TCR beta chains, and an independent cohort replicated the association. In vitro tests confirmed that a few of the cytomegalovirus-associated TCR beta chains recognize cytomegalovirus antigens. In this cohort, only TCR beta chains were sequenced, and detectable features were limited by the absence of alpha or paired-chain data. A later genetic analysis reported fewer N-insertions in productive TCRs among donors in an Asian-associated ancestry cluster than the roughly 700-donor mean. Approximately 18 rarely observed V segments, including chromosome 9 orphons, were excluded from the earlier analysis of 550 to 700 of the donors because counts were too low. At a false discovery rate of 0.05, a later analysis linked fewer than 20,000 TCR beta sequences to specific HLA alleles. Broadly in line with IMGT annotations, most TCR beta V segments showed up in productive rearrangements about 87% or about 30% of the time in an earlier analysis of 450 to 600 of the donors. In a later analysis, TCR association rates were found to vary across HLA loci, with the most associated TCRs seen for DRB1 alleles and the fewest for HLA-C alleles. Because some donors lacked HLA typing at each locus, the association tests relied only on the typed subset. The 87-base-pair reads could not distinguish some IMGT-functional V segments, including TRBV6-2 and TRBV6-3, so those segments were excluded. It was suggested by the authors that the approach could potentially be generalized to other disease states and immunological phenotypes. A later analysis reported that several top co-occurrence clusters appeared linked to parvovirus B19, influenza, CMV and Epstein-Barr virus. Linkage disequilibrium might explain the correlated functional status among segregating V segments, but an unknown experimental factor could not be excluded. When HLA alleles, especially DR and DQ, strongly co-occurred, attributing TCR associations to individual alleles was difficult. The classifier was reported to diagnose cytomegalovirus status with high specificity and sensitivity in both the original cohort and the validation cohort.

The cohort comprised 666 healthy bone marrow donors. All cohort members were sampled while nominally healthy, although unrecorded immune exposures were likely present. The donor was CMV seronegative and belonged to the group of 380 or so seronegative cohort members. A peripheral blood sample was collected from each donor, and TCR beta sequencing was performed on peripheral blood mononuclear cells. The Qiagen DNeasy Blood Extraction Kit was used to extract genomic DNA from the blood cell samples. Counted from cysteine to phenylalanine, this CDR3 has 16 amino acids. The sequence is cut down to CDR3 DNA, 48 bases in frame from base 1. Trimming accounts for 5 bases at V and 4 bases at J, while the number of junction bases matched to no gene is 11. For CDR1 and CDR2, the germline V gene lists SGHTA and FQGTGA. As to this clone: The clone's antigen remains unknown. No much larger clone is present one base from it, and per-base qualities are unavailable.

The protocol used for the library was the immunoSEQ multiplex PCR assay. The multiplex PCR relied on a mix of 60 forward primers for TCR Vbeta segments and 13 reverse primers for TCR Jbeta segments. Amplification of the CDR3 region of rearranged TCR beta genes was performed with a multiplex PCR assay on genomic DNA. Amplified TCR beta libraries were sequenced as 87-base-pair reads on the Illumina HiSeq System. Regarding the original processing steps: Across the 670 or so repertoires, a later analysis counted 80 million or so unique TCR beta chains, roughly 11 million of which were shared by at least two donors. Raw reads were error-corrected and collapsed into unique sequences with a nearest-neighbor algorithm that merged closely related sequences to remove PCR and sequencing errors. To assign V, D and J gene segments, CDR3 sequences were aligned to IMGT reference sequences. For a sequence to be retained, at least a six-nucleotide match to both a V gene segment and a J gene segment was required. A rearrangement counted as productive if the CDR3 had no stop codons and remained in frame with V and J, and every other rearrangement counted as non-productive. CDR3 was defined according to IMGT convention as the region running from the second conserved V-encoded cysteine to the conserved J-encoded phenylalanine. The earlier analysis of about 620 of the donors excluded sequences that lacked an unambiguous match to a single V gene segment. An earlier analysis of several hundred of the donors called V segments functional above 56.7% productive rearrangements and segregating when the between-donor standard deviation exceeded 5%. To diagnose cytomegalovirus status from the catalog of TCR beta chain sequences, a statistical classification framework was built. A later analysis assigned V and J genes by comparing TCR nucleotide sequences with IMGT/GENE-DB human TR gene sequences. Using the TCRdist pipeline, a later analysis assigned CDR3 sequences along with most-parsimonious VDJ recombination scenarios. In a later analysis, each TCR beta chain was defined by its CDR3 amino acid sequence together with its V-gene family, and reads lacking a unique V-gene family were excluded. As a way to deal with suspected cross-contamination and a sequencing artifact, a later analysis dropped 500 to 700 nucleotide sequences that were highly shared and had low generation probability. In a later analysis, a clonal expansion index for each public chain was calculated from normalized within-repertoire ranks of inferred template counts. A later analysis computed generation probabilities with a VDJ recombination model fitted to out-of-frame rearrangements, and checked the results against IGoR. A later analysis scored TCR-TCR, TCR-HLA and TCR-CMV co-occurrence with hypergeometric tests, applying a repertoire-size bias correction to TCR pairs. To estimate false discovery rates, a later analysis permuted the HLA or CMV assignments 20 times. In a later analysis, co-occurring TCRs were grouped with DBSCAN, and TCRdist sequence similarity was added when clustering was performed within HLA-allele-positive subsets. Co-occurrence clustering excluded repertoires with fewer than 30,000 or more than 120,000 public chains, plus five with anomalous nucleotide sharing. What TCRdb holds here is the immuneACCESS table cut down to in-frame rearrangements. Part of the clones is not present; checked against another copy, under half of the missing clones reflect an unresolved V gene, and the others are unexplained. The DNA was the basis for D and trimming; V, J and clone size are from that table. The table for this sample lists a few hundred thousand clones; approximately 81% of them were counted only once. Around 2.8% of the sample belongs to the ten largest clones.

Sequenced sample: PBMCs. The chain is made from TRBV7-3 and TRBJ2-1, and 7 bases in between align with TRBD2. The receptor comes from a man aged 30 to 45 in good health and CMV-seronegative. The CDR3 reads as follows: CASSENGLEDYNEQFF. In nucleotides, the sequence is TGTGCCAGCAGCGAGAACGGACTAGAAGATTACAATGAGCAGTTCTTC.